This T cell receptor beta chain was recovered during a study of blood T cell repertoires in COVID-19. Background on the study: From T cells, B-cell-depleted T cells, or PBMCs came the material, which was cDNA or gDNA.

The CDR3 is 12 residues long. Per germline, CDR1 MNHEY and CDR2 SVGEGT. V was pared by 3 bases and J by 7 bases, with 8 bases between. Sequenced by immunoSEQ multiplex PCR; TCRdb stores in-frame clones only, minus some. The sample contains over 200,000 clones, about 90% of which appear only once. The J gene is TRBJ2-3, the V gene TRBV6-2 or TRBV6-3, with D unresolved. Sequencing was performed on peripheral blood. The receptor comes from a man between 35 and 55 years old with active or convalescent COVID-19. CDR3 region: CASSYSRNTQYF. The CDR3 DNA is TGTGCCAGCAGTTATAGTCGAAATACGCAGTATTTT.